The 11 T cell receptor beta chains below all came from one sample that was sequenced in a study of blood T cell repertoires in COVID-19. Sequencing used immunoSEQ multiplex PCR; TCRdb keeps in-frame clones, though not all of them. The sample yields tens of thousands of clones, around 90% seen once. Specimen: peripheral blood. The receptor set was obtained from a man in his 60s with COVID-19, enrolled during active disease.

This chain joins TRBV28 and TRBJ2-3; 7 bases fit TRBD1. V shed 5 bases and J 2 bases; nucleotides not matched to a gene: 7. This CDR3 spans 15 amino acids. Germline V gene lookup returns CDR1 MDHEN and CDR2 SYDVKM. The CDR3 DNA reads as TGTGCCAGCAGTCATACAGGGGTAACCACAGATACGCAGTATTTT. Translated, it gives CASSHTGVTTDTQYF.

This clone appeared once. This rearrangement joins TRBV18 to TRBJ2-7, with 10 bases fitting TRBD1. CDR1 and CDR2 (germline): KGHSH, LQKENI. The length of the CDR3 is 15 residues. With 5 bases clipped from V and 5 bases from J, the junction kept 9 bases outside the gene matches. The CDR3 is CASSVSTGGLNEQYF. In DNA, the CDR3 is TGTGCCAGCTCAGTCTCGACAGGGGGCCTGAACGAGCAGTACTTC.

Only one count was recorded for this clone. V gene TRBV18 combines with J gene TRBJ1-5, with a tentative D call TRBD1 (6 bases). V lost 6 bases and J 5 bases, leaving 11 bases between the germline ends. Per germline, CDR1 KGHSH and CDR2 LQKENI. This CDR3 has 13 amino acids. The CDR3, as DNA: TGTGCCAGCTCGCCCCAGGGGTATCAGCCCCAGCATTTT. The encoded protein is CASSPQGYQPQHF.

The gene calls are TRBV6-5 and TRBJ2-7; 10 bases align to TRBD1. V shed 6 bases and J 4 bases; nucleotides not matched to a gene: 9. The CDR3 loop spans 15 amino acids. The germline gives CDR1 MNHEY, CDR2 SVGAGI. The CDR3 DNA reads TGTGCCAGCAGCCCCCAGGGACAGGGGATTTACGAGCAGTACTTC. It translates to CASSPQGQGIYEQYF.

The gene calls are TRBV5-1 and TRBJ2-7; the match to TRBD2 covers 9 bases. Germline V CDR1 and CDR2: SGHRS, YFSETQ. The CDR3 length is 16 residues. Trimming removed 0 bases from V and 5 bases from J; junction bases left unmatched: 9. CDR3 protein: CASSLGPSGKVDEQYF. CDR3 bases: TGCGCCAGCAGCTTGGGGCCTAGCGGGAAGGTAGACGAGCAGTACTTC.

The chain recombines TRBV9 with TRBJ1-1, with D maybe TRBD1 (5 bases). This CDR3 has 15 residues. The germline CDR1 and CDR2 sequences are SGDLS and YYNGEE. V was shortened by 0 bases and J by 4 bases, with 13 bases between the two germline ends. CDR3: CASSVESLGGTEAFF. The CDR3 region has the DNA TGTGCCAGCAGCGTAGAGAGTTTGGGGGGCACTGAAGCTTTCTTT.

This clone occurred many times. The chain joins TRBV19 to TRBJ2-3; no reliable D call. CDR1 LNHDA and CDR2 SQIVND come from the germline V gene (reference sequence). This CDR3 region has 14 residues. V dropped 0 bases and J dropped 5 bases, with 9 bases sitting between them. DNA for the CDR3: TGTGCCAGTAGTATAGATTCTAGAGGAGATACGCAGTATTTT. Translation gives CASSIDSRGDTQYF.

J is TRBJ2-2 and V is TRBV5-1; 9 nucleotides align to TRBD2. The CDR3 is made up of 15 amino acids. Germline CDR1 is SGHRS and CDR2 is YFSETQ. After removal of 3 bases from V and 5 bases from J, the junction contained 5 bases not matched to a gene. CDR3 in amino acids: CASSWSGGSTGELFF. The DNA for the CDR3 is TGCGCCAGCAGCTGGAGCGGGGGGTCGACCGGGGAGCTGTTTTTT. The full variable domain, with the rest looked up from reference TRBV5-1 and TRBJ2-2, is KAGVTQTPRYLIKTRGQQVTLSCSPISGHRSVSWYQQTPGQGLQFLFEYFSETQRNKGNFPGRFSGRQFSNSRSEMNVSTLELGDSALYLCASSWSGGSTGELFFGEGSRLTVL.

The V gene is TRBV6-1, the J gene TRBJ1-5, with TRBD1 as a possible D gene (6 bases). The germline V gene encodes CDR1 MNHNS and CDR2 SASEGT. Deletions cut 3 bases from V and 4 bases from J, with 10 bases between. CDR3 length: 14 residues. CDR3 nucleotide sequence: TGTGCCAGCAGTGACACAGGGATTAATCAGCCCCAGCATTTT. This translates into CASSDTGINQPQHF.

The V call is TRBV5-8, the J call TRBJ1-4, with a tentative D call TRBD1 (6 bases). The CDR3 is made up of 14 amino acids. Germline-derived CDR1 and CDR2 are SGHTS and YDEGEE. Trimming pared 0 bases from V and 5 bases from J, leaving 8 bases between. Here the CDR3 reads CASSLDRENEKLFF. CDR3 sequence (DNA): TGTGCCAGCAGCTTGGACAGGGAGAATGAAAAACTGTTTTTT.

The gene calls are TRBV5-1 and TRBJ1-6; D remains ambiguous. Per germline, CDR1 SGHRS and CDR2 YFSETQ. This CDR3 has 13 amino acids. V was clipped by 3 bases and J by 1 base, with 2 bases between them. The CDR3 DNA sequence: TGCGCCAGCAGCTCGTCCTATAATTCACCCCTCCACTTT. The encoded protein is CASSSSYNSPLHF.